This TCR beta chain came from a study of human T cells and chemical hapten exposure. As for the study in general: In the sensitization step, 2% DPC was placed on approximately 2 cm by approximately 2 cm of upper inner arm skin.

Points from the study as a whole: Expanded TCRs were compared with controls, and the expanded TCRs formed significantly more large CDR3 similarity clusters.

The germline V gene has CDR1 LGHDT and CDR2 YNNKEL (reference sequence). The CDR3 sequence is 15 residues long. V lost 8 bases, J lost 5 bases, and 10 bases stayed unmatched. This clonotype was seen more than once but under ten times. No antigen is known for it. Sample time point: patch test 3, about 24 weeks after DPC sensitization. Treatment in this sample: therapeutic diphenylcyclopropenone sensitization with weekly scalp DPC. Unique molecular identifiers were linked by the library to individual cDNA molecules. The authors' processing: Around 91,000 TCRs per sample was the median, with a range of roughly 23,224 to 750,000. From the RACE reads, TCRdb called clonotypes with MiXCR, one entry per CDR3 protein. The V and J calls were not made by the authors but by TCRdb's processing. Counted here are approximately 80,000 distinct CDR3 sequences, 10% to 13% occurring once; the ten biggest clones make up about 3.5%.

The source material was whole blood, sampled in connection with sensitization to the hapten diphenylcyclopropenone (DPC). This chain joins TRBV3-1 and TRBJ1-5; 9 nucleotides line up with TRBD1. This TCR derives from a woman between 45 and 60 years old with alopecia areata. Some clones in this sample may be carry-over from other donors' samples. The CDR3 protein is CASGKSTGGDQPQHF. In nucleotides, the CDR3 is TGTGCCAGCGGGAAGAGCACAGGGGGCGATCAGCCCCAGCATTTT.